Below are 30 T cell receptor beta chains sequenced from a single sample in a study of T cell responses to AZD1222 COVID-19 vaccine. The repertoire was sequenced with immunoSEQ multiplex PCR; TCRdb's copy has only in-frame clones and lacks some. The sample consists of about 100,000 clones, roughly 90% of them appearing once. This sample comprised peripheral blood, obtained on day 0 of AZD1222 vaccination. These receptors were collected from an adult in good health.

The V gene is TRBV29-1, the J gene TRBJ1-4; weak D call: TRBD1 (5 bases). This CDR3 has 13 amino acids. Germline V lookup: CDR1 SQVTM, CDR2 ANQGSEA. V shed 6 bases and J shed 12 bases, with 20 bases lying between them. In DNA form, the CDR3 reads TGCAGCGTGGGGGACGCCCGGCTCGGGGAACTGTTTTTT. This translates into CSVGDARLGELFF.

This chain uses TRBV19 with TRBJ1-5; 9 bases align to TRBD1. Germline loops: CDR1 LNHDA, CDR2 SQIVND (reference sequence). J lost 5 bases, V lost 5 bases, and 7 bases had no gene match. The CDR3 runs to 15 residues. Here the CDR3 reads CASSPRQGGDQPQHF. In nucleotides, the CDR3 is TGTGCCAGTAGTCCCCGACAGGGGGGTGATCAGCCCCAGCATTTT.

V and J are TRBV28 and TRBJ2-1, with 11 bases identical to TRBD2. Trimming removed 3 bases from V and 0 bases from J; junction bases left unmatched: 7. Per the germline V gene, CDR1 is MDHEN and CDR2 is SYDVKM. CDR3 length: 18 residues. The CDR3 region is CASSFRGLAEISYNEQFF. The CDR3 region has the DNA TGTGCCAGCAGTTTCCGGGGACTAGCGGAAATCTCCTACAATGAGCAGTTCTTC.

This chain links TRBV2 with TRBJ1-1; D is ambiguous. Germline values: CDR1 SNHLY, CDR2 FYNNEI. The CDR3 covers 16 residues. Trimming took off 4 bases at V and 0 bases at J, with 15 bases between the two ends. In nucleotides, the CDR3 is TGTGCCAGCAGTGTCGGGTACAGTCACATGAACACTGAAGCTTTCTTT. Protein product: CASSVGYSHMNTEAFF.

The chain carries TRBV5-1 and TRBJ1-1, with D unresolved. The CDR3 contains 15 residues. V was cut by 0 bases and J by 0 bases, with 9 bases left in between. Germline V gives CDR1 SGHRS, CDR2 YFSETQ. CDR3 region: CASSLEAHLNTEAFF. The CDR3 DNA reads TGCGCCAGCAGCTTGGAGGCACACTTGAACACTGAAGCTTTCTTT. Filled out from reference TRBV5-1 and TRBJ1-1, the complete variable domain reads KAGVTQTPRYLIKTRGQQVTLSCSPISGHRSVSWYQQTPGQGLQFLFEYFSETQRNKGNFPGRFSGRQFSNSRSEMNVSTLELGDSALYLCASSLEAHLNTEAFFGQGTRLTVV.

The chain uses TRBV6-2 or TRBV6-3 and TRBJ2-3; D call uncertain. Trimming shortened V by 5 bases and J by 5 bases, and 8 bases separated the two germline ends. Germline V gives CDR1 MNHEY, CDR2 SVGEGT. The CDR3 contains 12 residues. This chain's CDR3 is CASSPTIDTQYF. For the CDR3, the DNA is TGTGCCAGCAGTCCAACCATAGATACGCAGTATTTT.

The chain combines TRBV24-1 with TRBJ2-5, with TRBD1 identical over 9 bases. CDR3 length: 14 amino acids. Per germline, CDR1 KGHDR and CDR2 SFDVKD. The V segment lost 3 bases and the J segment 7 bases; nucleotides outside the gene matches: 5. CDR3 bases: TGTGCCACCAGTGATCCCGGGACAGGGTCGACCCAGTACTTC. Protein: CATSDPGTGSTQYF.

This chain links TRBV10-3 with TRBJ1-2, with 7 bases lining up with TRBD1. V trimming: 5 bases; J trimming: 3 bases; junction bases outside the gene matches: 6. The CDR3 spans 14 residues. Germline V gene data show CDR1 as ENHRY and CDR2 as SYGVKD. The CDR3 region is CAISQQGIDYGYTF. DNA of the CDR3: TGTGCCATCAGTCAACAGGGGATAGACTATGGCTACACCTTC.

Comment on this clone: An end of the junction differs from the germline gene, which may be a read error. This rearrangement joins TRBV12-3 or TRBV12-4 to TRBJ2-5; 9 positions agree with TRBD2. This CDR3 has 12 amino acids. The CDR3 nucleotides read TGTGCCAGCAGTTTCGGTATAGCGGGAGCTAACTTC. Translating it yields CASSFGIAGANF.

The chain carries TRBV15 and TRBJ1-2, with 8 positions matching TRBD1. Trimming cost V 4 bases and J 7 bases; bases outside gene matches: 8. This CDR3 spans 14 amino acids. Germline V lookup: CDR1 LNHNV, CDR2 YYDKDF (reference sequence). CDR3 bases: TGTGCCACCAGCAAACAGGACAGGGAAGGTGGCTACACCTTC. Translation: CATSKQDREGGYTF.

DNA of the CDR3: TGCGCCAGCACACCGGTGGGGGGCCAAGAGACCCAGTACTTC. Its protein is CASTPVGGQETQYF. The V and J genes are TRBV5-1 and TRBJ2-5; D possibly corresponds to TRBD2 (6 bases). Trimming removed 6 bases from V and 1 base from J, with 13 bases in between. The CDR3 spans 14 residues. Germline CDR1 SGHRS, CDR2 YFSETQ.

The rearrangement joins TRBV28 to TRBJ2-7, with TRBD2 identical over 11 bases. This CDR3 has 16 amino acids. Per germline, CDR1 MDHEN and CDR2 SYDVKM. J lost 0 bases, V lost 6 bases, and 7 bases had no gene match. The CDR3 DNA reads as TGTGCCAGCAGCCGCAGCACTAGCGGGAGCTCCTACGAGCAGTACTTC. Translation: CASSRSTSGSSYEQYF.

This chain uses TRBV7-8 with TRBJ1-2; D possibly corresponds to TRBD1 (6 bases). The CDR3 extends over 15 amino acids. The germline gives CDR1 SGHVS, CDR2 FQNEAQ. V was clipped by 6 bases and J by 1 base, with 15 bases between them. The CDR3 DNA is TGTGCCAGCAGTATGGGGGCGATCGATAACTATGGCTACACCTTC. Protein product: CASSMGAIDNYGYTF.

The genes are TRBV28 and TRBJ2-7, with a tentative D call TRBD1 (6 bases). Germline CDR1 MDHEN, CDR2 SYDVKM. Trimming removed 4 bases at V and 6 bases at J, with 10 bases between. This CDR3 has 12 amino acids. In DNA, the CDR3 is TGTGCCAGCAGTTCCCAGGGGCTCGAGCAGTACTTC. As protein: CASSSQGLEQYF.

The chain links TRBV29-1 to TRBJ2-1, with 8 bases fitting TRBD1. CDR3 length: 15 amino acids. Germline CDR1 SQVTM, CDR2 ANQGSEA. V lost 5 bases and J lost 3; bases outside the gene matches: 9. CDR3 sequence: CSVQPSGTGYNEQFF. CDR3 DNA sequence: TGCAGCGTTCAACCGTCCGGGACAGGCTACAATGAGCAGTTCTTC.

The sample holds a few counts of this clone. The CDR3 region has the DNA TGTGCCAGCAGCTTAACAGGACAGTACGACGAGCAGTACTTC. Translating it yields CASSLTGQYDEQYF. The V gene is TRBV7-3, the J gene TRBJ2-7; weak D call: TRBD1 (6 bases). The CDR3 is made up of 14 amino acids. Germline V gene data show CDR1 as SGHTA and CDR2 as FQGTGA. V was cut by 0 bases and J by 5 bases, with 11 bases left in between.

This chain connects TRBV29-1 to TRBJ2-1, with 7 bases matching TRBD2. From germline, CDR1 is SQVTM and CDR2 ANQGSEA. The CDR3 extends over 14 amino acids. Trimming at V came to 4 bases and at J to 4 bases, leaving 7 bases not matched to a gene. The CDR3 sequence is CSVAGGFSYNEQFF. The CDR3 bases are TGCAGCGTTGCGGGGGGATTTTCGTACAATGAGCAGTTCTTC.

The J gene is TRBJ2-3, the V gene TRBV2; possible D gene TRBD2, 7 bases. The CDR3 is 13 amino acids. V lost 10 bases, J lost 1 base, and 12 bases lay in between. The germline CDR1 and CDR2 sequences are SNHLY and FYNNEI. This CDR3 reads CATKGGGTDTQYF. The CDR3 coding sequence is TGTGCCACGAAAGGGGGGGGCACAGATACGCAGTATTTT.

The gene calls are TRBV7-2 and TRBJ2-7, with D perhaps matching TRBD1 or TRBD2 (5 bases each). V was pared by 5 bases and J by 6 bases, with 14 bases between. CDR3 size: 13 residues. The germline V gene has CDR1 SGHTA and CDR2 FQGNSA. This CDR3 reads CASSPWIGAEQYF. Written as DNA, the CDR3 is TGTGCCAGCAGCCCTTGGATCGGGGCCGAGCAGTACTTC.

The V and J genes are TRBV6-2 or TRBV6-3 and TRBJ2-7, with TRBD2 matching over 10 bases. The CDR3 is 17 amino acids. Germline CDR1 reads MNHEY; CDR2 reads SVGEGT. The ends lost 6 bases at V and 6 bases at J; junction bases unmatched: 17. The CDR3 sequence is CASSKREGSLLSGEQYF. CDR3 nucleotide sequence: TGTGCCAGCAGCAAGCGGGAGGGTTCTCTCCTATCAGGCGAGCAGTACTTC.

The rearrangement joins TRBV10-3 to TRBJ1-5; D not certain. Germline CDR1 reads ENHRY; CDR2 reads SYGVKD. The V end was cut by 2 bases, the J end by 4 bases, with 12 bases between. The CDR3 totals 15 residues. The CDR3 sequence: CAISEGRQINQPQHF. The CDR3 DNA reads TGTGCCATCAGTGAGGGGCGTCAGATTAATCAGCCCCAGCATTTT.

This chain joins TRBV2 and TRBJ2-1, with a weak D call TRBD1 (6 bases). Germline V CDR1 and CDR2: SNHLY, FYNNEI. The CDR3 covers 14 residues. V was trimmed by 6 bases and J by 4 bases, leaving 13 bases between them. Here the CDR3 DNA reads TGTGCCAGCAGGCCCAGGGGTTCTTACAATGAGCAGTTCTTC. Translation: CASRPRGSYNEQFF.

The chain employs TRBV29-1 and TRBJ2-3; TRBD1 aligns across 7 bases. This CDR3 has 12 residues. Germline CDR1 SQVTM, CDR2 ANQGSEA. After removal of 6 bases from V and 4 bases from J, the junction contained 4 bases not matched to a gene. CDR3 in amino acids: CSVVTGPDTQYF. The CDR3 nucleotides read TGCAGCGTCGTGACAGGGCCAGATACGCAGTATTTT.

The V and J genes are TRBV5-1 and TRBJ2-3, with TRBD2 matching over 10 bases. Germline values: CDR1 SGHRS, CDR2 YFSETQ. CDR3 length: 17 amino acids. Germline trimming cut 0 bases from V and 6 bases from J; bases unmatched to any gene: 10. CDR3 loop: CASSLGLAGAPGDTQYF. CDR3 in DNA: TGCGCCAGCAGCTTGGGGCTAGCGGGAGCCCCAGGTGATACGCAGTATTTT.

This chain joins TRBV29-1 and TRBJ1-3, with 7 positions matching TRBD1. This CDR3 spans 15 amino acids. CDR1 and CDR2 (germline): SQVTM, ANQGSEA. After removal of 3 bases from V and 8 bases from J, the junction contained 13 bases not matched to a gene. This CDR3 reads CSVEGTEGAPDTIYF. The CDR3 DNA reads as TGCAGCGTTGAGGGGACGGAGGGGGCGCCGGACACCATATATTTT.

The chain links TRBV18 to TRBJ1-1, with D perhaps TRBD1 (6 bases). This CDR3 region has 15 residues. Germline values: CDR1 KGHSH, CDR2 LQKENI. Trimming removed 3 bases at V and 5 bases at J, with 16 bases between. The CDR3 region is CASSPGTGKGTEAFF. CDR3 DNA: TGTGCCAGCTCACCTGGAACAGGGAAGGGGACTGAAGCTTTCTTT.

As DNA, the CDR3 is TGTGCTAGTGTCCCGCAGGGGGGTAGAGCTGAAGCTTTCTTT. Amino acid sequence: CASVPQGGRAEAFF. This sequence joins TRBV12-5 and TRBJ1-1, with 7 bases fitting TRBD1. The CDR3 has 14 amino acids. CDR1 is LGHNT and CDR2 is FRNRAP in the germline V gene. The J segment lost 6 bases and the V segment lost 7 bases, leaving 11 bases of the junction unmatched.

This clone has only a few counts. The rearrangement links TRBV18 to TRBJ1-1, with 7 bases identical to TRBD1. The junction had 4 bases not matched to a gene; V was cut back by 5 bases and J by 4 bases. The germline V gene has CDR1 KGHSH and CDR2 LQKENI. CDR3 length: 13 amino acids. CDR3: CASSADRSTEAFF. As DNA, the CDR3 is TGTGCCAGCTCAGCGGACAGGAGCACTGAAGCTTTCTTT.

The CDR3 reads CASSISGDHNQPQHF. The CDR3 DNA sequence: TGTGCCAGTAGTATTTCCGGGGACCACAATCAGCCCCAGCATTTT. The chain links TRBV19 to TRBJ1-5, with D maybe TRBD1 (5 bases). V lost 3 bases and J lost 3, with 12 bases in between. Looked up from germline, CDR1 is LNHDA and CDR2 is SQIVND (reference sequence). This CDR3 is built from 15 residues.

J is TRBJ1-1 and V is TRBV27, with 7 nucleotides matching TRBD1. Per the germline V gene, CDR1 is MNHEY and CDR2 is SMNVEV (reference sequence). The CDR3 spans 14 residues. V lost 2 bases to trimming and J lost 0 bases; unmatched junction nucleotides: 0. This chain's CDR3 is CASSLGTVNTEAFF. In nucleotides, the CDR3 is TGTGCCAGCAGTTTAGGGACAGTGAACACTGAAGCTTTCTTT.